One sample yielded the 20 T cell receptor beta chains listed below, sequenced in a study of blood T cells in healthy people across ages. Using a J-beta primer mix together with a sample-barcoded 5' primer, a second PCR was run for roughly 7 to 11 cycles. TCRdb used MiXCR to reprocess the 5' RACE reads, holding one entry per CDR3 protein. The sample includes over 1,500,000 distinct CDR3 sequences, roughly two fifths seen only once; the top ten take roughly 23%. The specimen sequenced was blood. These receptors all come from a human donor in good health.

This clonotype was counted only a few times. V and J are TRBV27 and TRBJ1-2; 11 nucleotides match TRBD1. Trimming cost V 6 bases and J 4 bases; bases outside gene matches: 13. Germline V gene sequence: CDR1 MNHEY, CDR2 SMNVEV (reference sequence). The CDR3 is made up of 17 amino acids. CDR3: CASRPTGTGGGGYGYTF. As DNA, the CDR3 is TGTGCCAGCAGACCAACCGGGACAGGGGGAGGCGGCTATGGCTACACCTTC.

J is TRBJ2-7 and V is TRBV7-2; D is tentatively TRBD1 or TRBD2 (5 bases each). The CDR3 totals 15 residues. V was pared by 5 bases and J by 1 base, with 15 bases between. Per germline, CDR1 SGHTA and CDR2 FQGNSA. CDR3 protein: CASSLTGTPSYEQYF. For the CDR3, the DNA is TGTGCCAGCAGCCTAACCGGGACGCCATCCTACGAGCAGTACTTC.

The chain combines TRBV7-2 with TRBJ2-3; TRBD2 matches at 8 bases. There are 16 residues in the CDR3. Unmatched junction bases numbered 12, after V lost 5 bases and J lost 5 bases. Germline V gives CDR1 SGHTA, CDR2 FQGNSA. The CDR3: CASSLRISGAEDTQYF. For the CDR3, the DNA is TGTGCCAGCAGCCTCCGGATTAGCGGGGCGGAAGATACGCAGTATTTT. Supplemented by reference TRBV7-2 and TRBJ2-3, the full variable domain reads GAGVSQSPSNKVTEKGKDVELRCDPISGHTALYWYRQSLGQGLEFLIYFQGNSAPDKSGLPSDRFSAERTGGSVSTLTIQRTQQEDSAVYLCASSLRISGAEDTQYFGPGTRLTVL.

As for this clonotype: This may come from a read error, since a much larger clone is one base off. The chain recombines TRBV12-3 or TRBV12-4 with TRBJ1-2; D unresolved. V lost 2 bases and J 6 bases, leaving 7 bases between the germline ends. The CDR3 length is 12 residues. The CDR3 here is CASSLLNNGYTF. The CDR3, as DNA: TGTGCCAGCAGTTTACTGAACAATGGCTACACCTTC.

This rearrangement joins TRBV29-1 to TRBJ2-7, with 9 bases matching TRBD1. The CDR3 spans 15 residues. With V trimmed by 7 bases and J by 0 bases, 10 bases remained unmatched. In germline, CDR1 is SQVTM, CDR2 ANQGSEA. The CDR3 bases are TGCAGCGCCGTCCCGGGACAGGGACCCTCCTACGAGCAGTACTTC. It encodes CSAVPGQGPSYEQYF.

The chain combines TRBV20-1 with TRBJ1-1, with 10 bases lining up with TRBD1. Trimming cost V 1 base and J 5 bases; bases outside gene matches: 16. The CDR3 covers 18 residues. The germline gives CDR1 DFQATT, CDR2 SNEGSKA (reference sequence). CDR3 sequence (DNA): TGCAGTGCTAGAGGCCTCTTCCCGGGACAGGGGTTGGGGACTGAAGCTTTCTTT. Translating it yields CSARGLFPGQGLGTEAFF.

Only a few counts were recorded for this clonotype. This chain joins TRBV7-2 and TRBJ2-7; 11 nucleotides align to TRBD2. This CDR3 is 15 amino acids long. V lost 5 bases to trimming and J lost 2 bases; unmatched junction nucleotides: 5. CDR1 SGHTA and CDR2 FQGNSA come from the germline V gene. CDR3 DNA: TGTGCCAGCAGCACAAATAGCGGGGGGGCCTACGAGCAGTACTTC. It translates to CASSTNSGGAYEQYF.

The gene calls are TRBV9 and TRBJ2-1; a weak D match, TRBD2 (6 bases). The CDR3 contains 14 residues. Germline CDR1 is SGDLS and CDR2 is YYNGEE. Trimming left V 8 bases short and J 10 bases short, with 22 bases between. The CDR3 bases are TGTGCCAGTCCTTCACGGGAGTATTCCTACGAGCAGTTCTTC. Its protein is CASPSREYSYEQFF.

This clonotype has ten or more counts. The chain employs TRBV5-5 and TRBJ1-5, with no clear D. V was trimmed by 0 bases and J by 3 bases, leaving 7 bases between them. This CDR3 spans 14 amino acids. Germline V CDR1 and CDR2: SGHKS, YYEKEE (reference sequence). For the CDR3, the DNA is TGTGCCAGCAGCTTGGAGTTAATCAATCAGCCCCAGCATTTT. As protein: CASSLELINQPQHF.

The chain carries TRBV5-1 and TRBJ2-1, with 10 bases aligning to TRBD1. V gave up 4 bases and J gave up 5 bases; unmatched junction bases: 6. The CDR3 has 15 amino acids. Germline CDR1 reads SGHRS; CDR2 reads YFSETQ. The CDR3 sequence: CASSLGTGAHNEQFF. The CDR3 bases are TGCGCCAGCAGCCTGGGGACAGGGGCACACAATGAGCAGTTCTTC.

The sample holds a few counts of this clonotype. The CDR3 DNA is TGTGCCAGCAGCCGTCTGAACGGGGGGACCAGTAGAAGCACAGATACGCAGTATTTT. Protein: CASSRLNGGTSRSTDTQYF. The chain uses TRBV7-8 and TRBJ2-3, with TRBD2 matching 7 bases. Unmatched junction bases numbered 17, after V lost 5 bases and J lost 0 bases. The CDR3 has 19 residues. CDR1 and CDR2 (germline): SGHVS, FQNEAQ. Combining the CDR3 with reference TRBV7-8 and TRBJ2-3 gives the whole variable domain GAGVSQSPRYKVAKRGQDVALRCDPISGHVSLFWYQQALGQGPEFLTYFQNEAQLDKSGLPSDRFFAERPEGSVSTLKIQRTQQEDSAVYLCASSRLNGGTSRSTDTQYFGPGTRLTVL.

The chain's CDR3 is CASSVGGGDLEQYF. The CDR3 DNA reads TGTGCCAGCAGCGTAGGAGGGGGGGATTTGGAGCAGTACTTC. The chain couples TRBV9 to TRBJ2-5; tentative D call: TRBD2 (7 bases). There are 14 residues in the CDR3. CDR1 is SGDLS and CDR2 is YYNGEE in the germline V gene. Trimming left V 0 bases short and J 11 bases short, with 17 bases between.

V and J are TRBV29-1 and TRBJ2-6; D uncertain. Trimming stripped 6 bases from V and 1 base from J, with 13 bases between. This CDR3 is built from 15 residues. The germline CDR1 and CDR2 sequences are SQVTM and ANQGSEA. CDR3 protein: CSVAGPESGANVLTF. CDR3 DNA: TGCAGCGTGGCAGGCCCCGAATCTGGGGCCAACGTCCTGACTTTC. Based on the CDR3 plus reference TRBV29-1 and TRBJ2-6, the full variable domain is SAVISQKPSRDICQRGTSLTIQCQVDSQVTMMFWYRQQPGQSLTLIATANQGSEATYESGFVIDKFPISRPNLTFSTLTVSNMSPEDSSIYLCSVAGPESGANVLTFGAGSRLTVL.

The V call is TRBV28, the J call TRBJ2-1; D unclear. V was trimmed by 6 bases and J by 7 bases, leaving 13 bases between them. The CDR3 consists of 13 residues. CDR1 MDHEN and CDR2 SYDVKM come from the germline V gene. CDR3 residues: CASRESGRNEQFF. The CDR3 coding sequence is TGTGCCAGCAGGGAAAGTGGGCGGAATGAGCAGTTCTTC.

This clonotype was recorded at least ten times. The chain's CDR3 is CASSQERSSYEQYF. The DNA of the CDR3 is TGCGCCAGCAGCCAAGAAAGGTCCTCCTACGAGCAGTACTTC. The J gene is TRBJ2-7, the V gene TRBV4-3; D unclear. Germline loops: CDR1 LGHNA, CDR2 YSLEER. The CDR3 has 14 amino acids. V was trimmed by 0 bases and J by 0 bases, leaving 6 bases between them.

This clonotype was detected a few times. This chain connects TRBV20-1 to TRBJ2-6, with 7 bases that match TRBD1. Per germline, CDR1 DFQATT and CDR2 SNEGSKA (reference sequence). V dropped 6 bases and J dropped 12; count of bases not matched to a gene: 5. CDR3 length: 11 residues. CDR3 sequence: CSARQGFVLTF. CDR3 bases: TGCAGTGCCCGACAGGGTTTCGTCCTGACTTTC.

The J gene is TRBJ1-1, the V gene TRBV18; D unresolved. The CDR3 runs 13 residues. CDR1 is KGHSH and CDR2 is LQKENI in the germline V gene. With 4 bases removed from V and 4 bases from J, the gap between germline ends came to 10 bases. The CDR3: CASSREGRTEAFF. The CDR3 DNA sequence: TGTGCCAGCTCACGGGAAGGCCGCACTGAAGCTTTCTTT. The full variable domain, with the rest looked up from reference TRBV18 and TRBJ1-1, is NAGVMQNPRHLVRRRGQEARLRCSPMKGHSHVYWYRQLPEEGLKFMVYLQKENIIDESGMPKERFSAEFPKEGPSILRIQQVVRGDSAAYFCASSREGRTEAFFGQGTRLTVV.

Remarks on this clonotype: A junction boundary mismatches the germline segment, possibly from a read error. The rearrangement joins TRBV2 to TRBJ1-2; TRBD1 aligns across 7 bases. In germline, CDR1 is SNHLY, CDR2 FYNNEI. The CDR3 extends over 15 amino acids. The CDR3 region is CASSDPAGTVYGYTF. The CDR3 DNA sequence: TGCGCCAGCAGTGACCCCGCCGGGACAGTTTATGGCTACACCTTC.

This clonotype was seen repeatedly, ten times or more. The CDR3 coding sequence is TGCAGTGCTGCCCTGCGACTATCGGGGATTCAGTACTTC. It yields the protein CSAALRLSGIQYF. The chain links TRBV20-1 to TRBJ2-4; D possibly corresponds to TRBD2 (5 bases). This CDR3 is built from 13 residues. V dropped 5 bases and J dropped 10 bases, with 18 bases sitting between them. Germline assignment: CDR1 DFQATT and CDR2 SNEGSKA (reference sequence).

This clonotype was seen more than once but under ten times. This chain links TRBV7-9 with TRBJ1-3; 7 bases line up with TRBD1. Germline V gene sequence: CDR1 SEHNR, CDR2 FQNEAQ (reference sequence). The junction had 8 bases not matched to a gene; V was cut back by 4 bases and J by 2 bases. This CDR3 is built from 16 residues. CDR3 amino acids: CASSSRQGSPGNTIYF. Written as DNA, the CDR3 is TGTGCCAGCAGCTCGAGACAGGGAAGCCCTGGAAACACCATATATTTT.